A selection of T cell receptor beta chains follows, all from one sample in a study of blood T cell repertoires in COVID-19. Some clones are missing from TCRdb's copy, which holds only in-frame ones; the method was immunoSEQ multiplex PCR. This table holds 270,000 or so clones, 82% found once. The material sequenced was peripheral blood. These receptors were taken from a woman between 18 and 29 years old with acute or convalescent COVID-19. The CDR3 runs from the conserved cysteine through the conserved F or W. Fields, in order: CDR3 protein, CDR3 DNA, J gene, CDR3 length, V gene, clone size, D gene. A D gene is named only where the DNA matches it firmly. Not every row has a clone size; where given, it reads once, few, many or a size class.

cdr3_aa: CASSGRGEPDTLYGYTF
cdr3_nt: TGTGCCAGCAGCGGCAGGGGGGAACCCGACACCCTTTATGGCTACACCTTC
j_call: TRBJ1-2
cdr3_length: 17
v_call: TRBV21-1
clone_size: few
d_call: NA

cdr3_aa: CASSQKNGRGQGHEQYF
cdr3_nt: TGCGCCAGCAGTCAAAAAAACGGAAGAGGACAGGGCCACGAGCAGTACTTC
j_call: TRBJ2-7
cdr3_length: 17
v_call: TRBV23-1
clone_size: NA
d_call: TRBD1

cdr3_aa: CASSPQGKYEQYF
cdr3_nt: TGTGCCAGTAGCCCACAGGGGAAGTACGAGCAGTACTTC
j_call: TRBJ2-7
cdr3_length: 13
v_call: TRBV19
clone_size: NA
d_call: TRBD1

cdr3_aa: CASSILTSGRPTGELFF
cdr3_nt: TGTGCCAGCAGCATACTAACTAGCGGGAGGCCCACCGGGGAGCTGTTTTTT
j_call: TRBJ2-2
cdr3_length: 17
v_call: TRBV7-9
clone_size: NA
d_call: TRBD2

cdr3_aa: CASSSTSGAYEQYF
cdr3_nt: TGTGCCAGCAGCTCTACTAGCGGGGCCTACGAGCAGTACTTC
j_call: TRBJ2-7
cdr3_length: 14
v_call: TRBV13
clone_size: NA
d_call: TRBD2

cdr3_aa: CASSYTRDQETQYF
cdr3_nt: TGTGCCAGCAGTTATACCCGGGATCAAGAGACCCAGTACTTC
j_call: TRBJ2-5
cdr3_length: 14
v_call: TRBV6-2/TRBV6-3
clone_size: NA
d_call: NA

cdr3_aa: CASSPGQTYEQYF
cdr3_nt: TGTGCCAGCAGCCCGGGACAGACCTACGAGCAGTACTTC
j_call: TRBJ2-7
cdr3_length: 13
v_call: TRBV12-3/TRBV12-4
clone_size: NA
d_call: TRBD1

cdr3_aa: CASSISVTSGAGETQYF
cdr3_nt: TGTGCCAGTAGTATCTCCGTGACTAGTGGGGCCGGGGAGACCCAGTACTTC
j_call: TRBJ2-5
cdr3_length: 17
v_call: TRBV19
clone_size: NA
d_call: NA

cdr3_aa: CASRTSTDTQYF
cdr3_nt: TGTGCCAGCAGAACTAGCACAGATACGCAGTATTTT
j_call: TRBJ2-3
cdr3_length: 12
v_call: TRBV27
clone_size: NA
d_call: NA

cdr3_aa: CASTYPGNYGYTF
cdr3_nt: TGTGCCAGCACCTACCCGGGAAACTATGGCTACACCTTC
j_call: TRBJ1-2
cdr3_length: 13
v_call: TRBV19
clone_size: NA
d_call: NA

cdr3_aa: CASSLEGAANTEAFF
cdr3_nt: TGTGCCAGCAGCTTGGAGGGGGCCGCGAACACTGAAGCTTTCTTT
j_call: TRBJ1-1
cdr3_length: 15
v_call: TRBV5-4
clone_size: NA
d_call: TRBD1

cdr3_aa: CASSRDYDYNEQFF
cdr3_nt: TGTGCCAGCAGTCGGGACTATGACTACAATGAGCAGTTCTTC
j_call: TRBJ2-1
cdr3_length: 14
v_call: TRBV2
clone_size: NA
d_call: TRBD2

cdr3_aa: CASSPNEEKKETQYF
cdr3_nt: TGCGCCAGCAGCCCGAACGAAGAGAAGAAAGAGACCCAGTACTTC
j_call: TRBJ2-5
cdr3_length: 15
v_call: TRBV4-1
clone_size: NA
d_call: NA

cdr3_aa: CASSYAADRAYEQYF
cdr3_nt: TGTGCCAGCTCATACGCCGCGGACAGGGCGTACGAGCAGTACTTC
j_call: TRBJ2-7
cdr3_length: 15
v_call: TRBV18
clone_size: NA
d_call: TRBD1

cdr3_aa: CASSRVVGYEQYF
cdr3_nt: TGTGCCAGCAGTCGGGTTGTCGGCTACGAGCAGTACTTC
j_call: TRBJ2-7
cdr3_length: 13
v_call: TRBV28
clone_size: few
d_call: NA

cdr3_aa: CASSLPSGRTSYNEQFF
cdr3_nt: TGTGCCAGCAGCTTGCCCAGCGGGCGGACCTCCTACAATGAGCAGTTCTTC
j_call: TRBJ2-1
cdr3_length: 17
v_call: TRBV5-4
clone_size: NA
d_call: NA

cdr3_aa: CASKVQVSYNEQFF
cdr3_nt: TGTGCCAGCAAGGTGCAGGTCTCCTACAATGAGCAGTTCTTC
j_call: TRBJ2-1
cdr3_length: 14
v_call: TRBV27
clone_size: NA
d_call: NA

cdr3_aa: CASKLVSGSYEQYF
cdr3_nt: TGTGCCAGCAAACTCGTTAGCGGGAGCTACGAGCAGTACTTC
j_call: TRBJ2-7
cdr3_length: 14
v_call: TRBV19
clone_size: NA
d_call: TRBD2

cdr3_aa: CASSRPSEQYF
cdr3_nt: TGTGCCAGCAGCCGCCCCAGCGAGCAGTACTTC
j_call: TRBJ2-7
cdr3_length: 11
v_call: TRBV6-2/TRBV6-3
clone_size: NA
d_call: NA

cdr3_aa: CASSPLRDRGGYGYTF
cdr3_nt: TGTGCCAGCAGCCCTCTCCGGGACAGGGGCGGCTATGGCTACACCTTC
j_call: TRBJ1-2
cdr3_length: 16
v_call: TRBV5-4
clone_size: once
d_call: TRBD1

cdr3_aa: CASSAQAWRAGISPLHF
cdr3_nt: TGTGCCAGCAGCGCCCAAGCCTGGAGAGCGGGGATTTCACCCCTCCACTTT
j_call: TRBJ1-6
cdr3_length: 17
v_call: TRBV7-9
clone_size: many
d_call: NA

cdr3_aa: CAISENSGPYEQYF
cdr3_nt: TGTGCCATCAGTGAGAATAGCGGCCCCTACGAGCAGTACTTC
j_call: TRBJ2-7
cdr3_length: 14
v_call: TRBV10-3
clone_size: NA
d_call: NA

cdr3_aa: CASSLLTGLDYEQYF
cdr3_nt: TGTGCCAGCAGTTTACTGACAGGGTTGGACTACGAGCAGTACTTC
j_call: TRBJ2-7
cdr3_length: 15
v_call: TRBV27
clone_size: NA
d_call: TRBD1

cdr3_aa: CASSIQPQGINEQYF
cdr3_nt: TGTGCCAGTAGTATACAACCCCAGGGGATAAACGAGCAGTACTTC
j_call: TRBJ2-7
cdr3_length: 15
v_call: TRBV19
clone_size: once
d_call: NA

cdr3_aa: CASSSQTELDSPLHF
cdr3_nt: TGTGCCAGCAGCTCCCAGACAGAGCTGGATTCACCCCTCCACTTT
j_call: TRBJ1-6
cdr3_length: 15
v_call: TRBV13
clone_size: once
d_call: NA

cdr3_aa: CASSRLAGVFGETQYF
cdr3_nt: TGTGCCAGCAGTCGACTAGCGGGAGTGTTCGGGGAGACCCAGTACTTC
j_call: TRBJ2-5
cdr3_length: 16
v_call: TRBV6-6
clone_size: NA
d_call: TRBD2

cdr3_aa: CASSYSFRRSNYEQYF
cdr3_nt: TGTGCCAGCAGTTACTCTTTCCGCAGGTCCAACTACGAGCAGTACTTC
j_call: TRBJ2-7
cdr3_length: 16
v_call: TRBV6-2/TRBV6-3
clone_size: NA
d_call: NA

cdr3_aa: CASSRAGDNYGYTF
cdr3_nt: TGTGCCAGTAGTCGGGCAGGGGACAACTATGGCTACACCTTC
j_call: TRBJ1-2
cdr3_length: 14
v_call: TRBV19
clone_size: NA
d_call: NA

cdr3_aa: CASSRRLGTALNWYEQYF
cdr3_nt: TGTGCCAGCAGCCGACGATTAGGGACAGCCCTAAACTGGTACGAGCAGTACTTC
j_call: TRBJ2-7
cdr3_length: 18
v_call: TRBV3-1/TRBV3-2
clone_size: NA
d_call: TRBD1

cdr3_aa: CASSSAGGSTDTQYF
cdr3_nt: TGTGCCAGCAGTTCAGCGGGGGGAAGCACAGATACGCAGTATTTT
j_call: TRBJ2-3
cdr3_length: 15
v_call: TRBV27
clone_size: NA
d_call: TRBD2

cdr3_aa: CSASSSGRISYEQYF
cdr3_nt: TGCAGTGCTAGTTCCAGCGGGAGGATCTCCTACGAGCAGTACTTC
j_call: TRBJ2-7
cdr3_length: 15
v_call: TRBV20-1
clone_size: NA
d_call: TRBD2

cdr3_aa: CASSPPGQGVYGYTF
cdr3_nt: TGTGCCAGCTCACCACCCGGACAGGGGGTCTATGGCTACACCTTC
j_call: TRBJ1-2
cdr3_length: 15
v_call: TRBV18
clone_size: NA
d_call: TRBD1

cdr3_aa: CASSLDRRETQYF
cdr3_nt: TGTGCCAGCAGCCTGGACAGGCGCGAGACCCAGTACTTC
j_call: TRBJ2-5
cdr3_length: 13
v_call: TRBV12-3/TRBV12-4
clone_size: once
d_call: TRBD1

cdr3_aa: CASSVGRNEQFF
cdr3_nt: TGTGCCAGCAGCGTAGGGCGGAATGAGCAGTTCTTC
j_call: TRBJ2-1
cdr3_length: 12
v_call: TRBV9
clone_size: once
d_call: NA

cdr3_aa: CASSSPRGSGTTSYEQYF
cdr3_nt: TGTGCCAGCAGTTCCCCGAGGGGTAGCGGGACCACCTCCTACGAGCAGTACTTC
j_call: TRBJ2-7
cdr3_length: 18
v_call: TRBV28
clone_size: NA
d_call: TRBD2

cdr3_aa: CASRRDTQETQYF
cdr3_nt: TGTGCCAGCAGACGGGACACCCAAGAGACCCAGTACTTC
j_call: TRBJ2-5
cdr3_length: 13
v_call: TRBV7-9
clone_size: NA
d_call: NA

cdr3_aa: CASSADSHSNQPQHF
cdr3_nt: TGTGCCAGTAGCGCGGACAGCCATAGCAATCAGCCCCAGCATTTT
j_call: TRBJ1-5
cdr3_length: 15
v_call: TRBV19
clone_size: NA
d_call: NA

cdr3_aa: CASSARDSRDEQFF
cdr3_nt: TGCGCCAGCAGCGCCCGGGACAGCCGTGATGAGCAGTTCTTC
j_call: TRBJ2-1
cdr3_length: 14
v_call: TRBV5-1
clone_size: NA
d_call: TRBD1

cdr3_aa: CASSLGGSQNYGYTF
cdr3_nt: TGTGCCAGCAGCTTAGGGGGCAGCCAAAACTATGGCTACACCTTC
j_call: TRBJ1-2
cdr3_length: 15
v_call: TRBV7-9
clone_size: NA
d_call: NA

cdr3_aa: CASSLAYGGADPHEQYF
cdr3_nt: TGCGCCAGCAGCTTGGCCTATGGAGGGGCGGATCCCCACGAGCAGTACTTC
j_call: TRBJ2-7
cdr3_length: 17
v_call: TRBV5-1
clone_size: NA
d_call: NA

cdr3_aa: CATSRRGTGGSNQPQHF
cdr3_nt: TGTGCCACCAGCCGAAGGGGGACAGGAGGGAGCAATCAGCCCCAGCATTTT
j_call: TRBJ1-5
cdr3_length: 17
v_call: TRBV15
clone_size: NA
d_call: TRBD1

cdr3_aa: CASSGVVGRATDTQYF
cdr3_nt: TGTGCCAGCAGTGGAGTGGTCGGGAGGGCGACAGATACGCAGTATTTT
j_call: TRBJ2-3
cdr3_length: 16
v_call: TRBV27
clone_size: NA
d_call: TRBD2

cdr3_aa: CASSTYRGPGEQYF
cdr3_nt: TGTGCCAGCAGTACGTACAGGGGGCCGGGCGAGCAGTACTTC
j_call: TRBJ2-7
cdr3_length: 14
v_call: TRBV6-2/TRBV6-3
clone_size: NA
d_call: TRBD1

cdr3_aa: CASSSRTAANTGELFF
cdr3_nt: TGTGCCAGCAGCTCCCGGACAGCCGCGAACACCGGGGAGCTGTTTTTT
j_call: TRBJ2-2
cdr3_length: 16
v_call: TRBV7-9
clone_size: NA
d_call: NA

cdr3_aa: CASSVGPGGDIGSPLHF
cdr3_nt: TGTGCCAGCAGCGTAGGCCCCGGAGGGGATATTGGTTCACCCCTCCACTTT
j_call: TRBJ1-6
cdr3_length: 17
v_call: TRBV9
clone_size: NA
d_call: NA

cdr3_aa: CASSLGRQGVRNQPQHF
cdr3_nt: TGTGCCAGCAGCTTAGGGAGACAGGGGGTTCGCAATCAGCCCCAGCATTTT
j_call: TRBJ1-5
cdr3_length: 17
v_call: TRBV11-2
clone_size: NA
d_call: TRBD1

cdr3_aa: CASSSQGMDFAQPQHF
cdr3_nt: TGTGCCAGCAGTTCGCAGGGGATGGATTTCGCTCAGCCCCAGCATTTT
j_call: TRBJ1-5
cdr3_length: 16
v_call: TRBV28
clone_size: few
d_call: NA

cdr3_aa: CASSFIGTGVDQPQHF
cdr3_nt: TGTGCCAGCAGCTTTATTGGGACAGGGGTGGATCAGCCCCAGCATTTT
j_call: TRBJ1-5
cdr3_length: 16
v_call: TRBV28
clone_size: once
d_call: TRBD1